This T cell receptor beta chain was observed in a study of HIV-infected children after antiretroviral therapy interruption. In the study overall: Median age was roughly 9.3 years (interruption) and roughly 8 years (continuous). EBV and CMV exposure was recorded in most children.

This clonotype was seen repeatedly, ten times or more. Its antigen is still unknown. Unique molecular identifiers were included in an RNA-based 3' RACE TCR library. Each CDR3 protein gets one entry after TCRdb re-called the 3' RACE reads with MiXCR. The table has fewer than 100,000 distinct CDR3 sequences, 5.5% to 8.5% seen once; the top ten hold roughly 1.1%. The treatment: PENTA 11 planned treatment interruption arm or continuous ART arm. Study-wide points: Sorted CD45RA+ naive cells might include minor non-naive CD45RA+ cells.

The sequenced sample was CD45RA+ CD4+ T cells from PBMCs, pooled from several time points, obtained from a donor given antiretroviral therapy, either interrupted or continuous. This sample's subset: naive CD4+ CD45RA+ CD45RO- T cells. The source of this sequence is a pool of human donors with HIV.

For the CDR3, the DNA is TGTGCCAGCAGCCTTTCTACAGGGTTTGTGCGGTACACCTTC. Translated, it gives CASSLSTGFVRYTF. V usage is TRBV3-1 and J usage is TRBJ1-2; D is possibly TRBD1 (6 bases). The CDR3 runs to 14 residues. Trimming removed 4 bases from V and 11 bases from J, with 20 bases in between. Germline loops: CDR1 LGHDT, CDR2 YNNKEL (reference sequence).